Listed below are T cell receptor beta chains from one sample, sequenced in a study of CD4 T cells in relation to SARS-CoV-2 and coronaviruses. Profiled with immunoSEQ multiplex PCR; TCRdb holds only in-frame clones, not every one. The profile shows 20,000 to 25,000 clones, about 82% of them singletons. These receptors have no known antigen. The specimen was CD4+ T cells from PBMCs, cultured in vitro. The receptors were gathered from a human donor in good health. CDR3s include the opening cysteine and the closing phenylalanine or tryptophan. A D gene is named only where the DNA matches it firmly. A clone size is listed for some rows: how often the clone was seen (once, few, many), or a class if it is expanded.

j_gene: TRBJ2-1
abundance: once
d_gene: NA
v_gene: TRBV18
CDR3nt: TGTGCCAGCTCCCGCGTCGGGGGCGATTACAATGAGCAGTTCTTC
CDR3aa: CASSRVGGDYNEQFF

j_gene: TRBJ2-5
abundance: NA
d_gene: NA
v_gene: TRBV18
CDR3nt: TGTGCCAGCTCACCGGCCCAACAAGAGACCCAGTACTTC
CDR3aa: CASSPAQQETQYF

j_gene: TRBJ2-1
abundance: NA
d_gene: NA
v_gene: TRBV7-3
CDR3nt: TGTGCCAGCAGCTGGGGGTCGGGGGTGAACAATGAGCAGTTCTTC
CDR3aa: CASSWGSGVNNEQFF

j_gene: TRBJ1-6
abundance: NA
d_gene: TRBD1
v_gene: TRBV18
CDR3nt: TGTGCCAGCTCACCAATGGACAGGTCCTATAATTCACCCCTCCACTTT
CDR3aa: CASSPMDRSYNSPLHF

j_gene: TRBJ2-7
abundance: NA
d_gene: NA
v_gene: TRBV24-1
CDR3nt: TGTGCCACCAGCGGATGGAGGGGGACCTCGGAAGTATACGAGCAGTACTTC
CDR3aa: CATSGWRGTSEVYEQYF

j_gene: TRBJ1-3
abundance: NA
d_gene: TRBD1
v_gene: TRBV4-1
CDR3nt: TGCGCCAGCAGCCACCCCCGGGACAGGGGGAGCTCTGGAAACACCATATATTTT
CDR3aa: CASSHPRDRGSSGNTIYF

j_gene: TRBJ2-2
abundance: NA
d_gene: NA
v_gene: TRBV14
CDR3nt: TGTGCCAGCAGCCAAGATGGCCCAAGGTCCGGGGAGCTGTTTTTT
CDR3aa: CASSQDGPRSGELFF

j_gene: TRBJ2-1
abundance: medium-sized
d_gene: NA
v_gene: TRBV29-1
CDR3nt: TGCAGCGTTGAAGGGGCAGGGGACAATGAGCAGTTCTTC
CDR3aa: CSVEGAGDNEQFF

j_gene: TRBJ2-5
abundance: NA
d_gene: NA
v_gene: TRBV18
CDR3nt: TGTGCCAGCTCTCGAACAGGAGAGACCCAGTACTTC
CDR3aa: CASSRTGETQYF

j_gene: TRBJ2-7
abundance: NA
d_gene: TRBD1
v_gene: TRBV5-6
CDR3nt: TGTGCCAGCAGCTCGACAGGGCGCTACGAGCAGTACTTC
CDR3aa: CASSSTGRYEQYF

j_gene: TRBJ2-5
abundance: once
d_gene: NA
v_gene: TRBV3-1/TRBV3-2
CDR3nt: TGTGCCAGCAGCCAAGACCCATACAGTCAAGAGACCCAGTACTTC
CDR3aa: CASSQDPYSQETQYF

j_gene: TRBJ2-7
abundance: NA
d_gene: NA
v_gene: TRBV7-9
CDR3nt: TGTGCCAGCAGCTTAGGGATGGATGCCTACGAGCAGTACTTC
CDR3aa: CASSLGMDAYEQYF

j_gene: TRBJ1-4
abundance: NA
d_gene: NA
v_gene: TRBV5-4
CDR3nt: TGTGCCAGCAGCTTGGGGGCAGTACGCGAAAAACTGTTTTTT
CDR3aa: CASSLGAVREKLFF

j_gene: TRBJ2-7
abundance: once
d_gene: NA
v_gene: TRBV11-2
CDR3nt: TGTGCCAGCAGGGGTCCGAGCACCGAGCAGTACTTC
CDR3aa: CASRGPSTEQYF

j_gene: TRBJ1-6
abundance: NA
d_gene: TRBD1
v_gene: TRBV12-3/TRBV12-4
CDR3nt: TGTGCCAGCAGTCGACAGGGGGCTTCACCCCTCCACTTT
CDR3aa: CASSRQGASPLHF

j_gene: TRBJ2-2
abundance: few
d_gene: NA
v_gene: TRBV7-7
CDR3nt: TGTGCCAGCAGCTTGTCCAGGGGCAAGAACACCGGGGAGCTGTTTTTT
CDR3aa: CASSLSRGKNTGELFF

j_gene: TRBJ2-3
abundance: once
d_gene: NA
v_gene: TRBV21-1
CDR3nt: TGTGCCAGCACCGATCGCGCCCGTGGGAGGTGGGTAGATACGCAGTATTTT
CDR3aa: CASTDRARGRWVDTQYF

j_gene: TRBJ1-1
abundance: NA
d_gene: NA
v_gene: TRBV7-9
CDR3nt: TGTGCCAGCAGCTTCGTCAGGGACACTGAAGCTTTCTTT
CDR3aa: CASSFVRDTEAFF

j_gene: TRBJ2-2
abundance: NA
d_gene: NA
v_gene: TRBV2
CDR3nt: TGTGCCAGCAGTCGGGACGGGAACACCGGGGAGCTGTTTTTT
CDR3aa: CASSRDGNTGELFF

j_gene: TRBJ1-1
abundance: NA
d_gene: NA
v_gene: TRBV5-1
CDR3nt: TGCGCCAGCAGCTTAATGTCCGGGGGGAACACTGAAGCTTTCTTT
CDR3aa: CASSLMSGGNTEAFF

j_gene: TRBJ2-7
abundance: few
d_gene: TRBD1
v_gene: TRBV6-2/TRBV6-3
CDR3nt: TGTGCCAGCAGTATTCCAACCGGGACAGTCACTACGAGGCAGTACTTC
CDR3aa: CASSIPTGTVTTRQYF

j_gene: TRBJ2-2
abundance: NA
d_gene: NA
v_gene: TRBV13
CDR3nt: TGTGCCAGCAGCCGAATCAAGGGTGTCACCGGGGAGCTGTTTTTT
CDR3aa: CASSRIKGVTGELFF

j_gene: TRBJ1-3
abundance: once
d_gene: NA
v_gene: TRBV20-1
CDR3nt: TGCAGTGCTAGTGTGGCAAGGGCGGGAGGAAACACCATATATTTT
CDR3aa: CSASVARAGGNTIYF

j_gene: TRBJ2-7
abundance: NA
d_gene: NA
v_gene: TRBV9
CDR3nt: TGTGCCAGCAGCGCCCAAGGGGCGATTAGCGTCTACGAGCAGTACTTC
CDR3aa: CASSAQGAISVYEQYF

j_gene: TRBJ1-5
abundance: NA
d_gene: NA
v_gene: TRBV6-6
CDR3nt: TGTGCCAGCAGTTACGACGAGCGCAATCAGCCCCAGCATTTT
CDR3aa: CASSYDERNQPQHF

j_gene: TRBJ2-7
abundance: few
d_gene: NA
v_gene: TRBV18
CDR3nt: TGTGCCAGCTCACCGGGTGCCTCCTACGAGCAGTACTTC
CDR3aa: CASSPGASYEQYF

j_gene: TRBJ1-2
abundance: NA
d_gene: NA
v_gene: TRBV19
CDR3nt: TGTGCCAGTAGTCCTCCTGATGGGGGCCACTATGGCTACACCTTC
CDR3aa: CASSPPDGGHYGYTF

j_gene: TRBJ1-4
abundance: NA
d_gene: NA
v_gene: TRBV6-7
CDR3nt: TGTGCCAGCAGTTACCGGCGGGACTCAACTAATGAAAAACTGTTTTTT
CDR3aa: CASSYRRDSTNEKLFF

j_gene: TRBJ1-4
abundance: NA
d_gene: NA
v_gene: TRBV6-2/TRBV6-3
CDR3nt: TGTGCCAGCAGTTACCCCCTCGGGGAAAAACTGTTTTTT
CDR3aa: CASSYPLGEKLFF

j_gene: TRBJ2-1
abundance: once
d_gene: NA
v_gene: TRBV4-2
CDR3nt: TGTGCCAGCAGCCAAGATTACCTCCCCGGGAACAATGAGCAGTTCTTC
CDR3aa: CASSQDYLPGNNEQFF

j_gene: TRBJ2-7
abundance: NA
d_gene: TRBD1
v_gene: TRBV7-9
CDR3nt: TGTGCCAGCAGCCAACCCCGGGACAGCTACGAGCAGTACTTC
CDR3aa: CASSQPRDSYEQYF

j_gene: TRBJ2-7
abundance: few
d_gene: TRBD1
v_gene: TRBV6-1
CDR3nt: TGTGCCAGCAGTGAACTACAGGGGGTCGAGCAGTACTTC
CDR3aa: CASSELQGVEQYF

j_gene: TRBJ2-2
abundance: once
d_gene: NA
v_gene: TRBV7-2
CDR3nt: TGTGCCAGCAGCTTAGATCAGCAGAACACCGGGGAGCTGTTTTTT
CDR3aa: CASSLDQQNTGELFF

j_gene: TRBJ2-1
abundance: NA
d_gene: NA
v_gene: TRBV6-1
CDR3nt: TGTGCCAGCAGTGAAAGTAGGCGGAACAATGAGCAGTTCTTC
CDR3aa: CASSESRRNNEQFF

j_gene: TRBJ2-1
abundance: NA
d_gene: NA
v_gene: TRBV3-1/TRBV3-2
CDR3nt: TGTGCCAGCAGCCAAGATGGGGAGTGGGTGTTTGACTACAATGAGCAGTTCTTC
CDR3aa: CASSQDGEWVFDYNEQFF

j_gene: TRBJ1-5
abundance: NA
d_gene: NA
v_gene: TRBV3-1/TRBV3-2
CDR3nt: TGTGCCAGCAGCCAAGACGGGGCGAGGCCATGGCATTTT
CDR3aa: CASSQDGARPWHF

j_gene: TRBJ1-6
abundance: few
d_gene: TRBD1
v_gene: TRBV5-1
CDR3nt: TGCGCCAGCAGCCTTCCGGGACAGGGAGCGCGTAATTCACCCCTCCACTTT
CDR3aa: CASSLPGQGARNSPLHF

j_gene: TRBJ1-2
abundance: NA
d_gene: NA
v_gene: TRBV18
CDR3nt: TGTGCCAGCTCACCCGGGGAGAACTATGGCTACACCTTC
CDR3aa: CASSPGENYGYTF

j_gene: TRBJ2-7
abundance: NA
d_gene: TRBD2
v_gene: TRBV30
CDR3nt: TGTGCCTGGAAGGCGTTGGCGGGAGCATCTTGGGAGCAGTACTTC
CDR3aa: CAWKALAGASWEQYF

j_gene: TRBJ1-2
abundance: NA
d_gene: TRBD1
v_gene: TRBV19
CDR3nt: TGTGCCAGTAGTACAGGACAGGGCGGTACTTCTGGCTACACCTTC
CDR3aa: CASSTGQGGTSGYTF

j_gene: TRBJ1-1
abundance: NA
d_gene: NA
v_gene: TRBV14
CDR3nt: TGTGCCAGCAGCCAGCTCCGGGTAACGAACACTGAAGCTTTCTTT
CDR3aa: CASSQLRVTNTEAFF

j_gene: TRBJ2-5
abundance: NA
d_gene: TRBD2
v_gene: TRBV28
CDR3nt: TGTGCCAGCAGAGGACTAGCGGCCGACGGGGAGACCCAGTACTTC
CDR3aa: CASRGLAADGETQYF

j_gene: TRBJ2-3
abundance: few
d_gene: NA
v_gene: TRBV3-1/TRBV3-2
CDR3nt: TGTGCCAGCAGCAAAGATAGGGCCTGGGGTACGCAGTATTTT
CDR3aa: CASSKDRAWGTQYF

j_gene: TRBJ2-3
abundance: NA
d_gene: NA
v_gene: TRBV19
CDR3nt: TGTGCCAGTAGGGTGGGGCCTAGCACAGATACGCAGTATTTT
CDR3aa: CASRVGPSTDTQYF

j_gene: TRBJ1-4
abundance: NA
d_gene: NA
v_gene: TRBV15
CDR3nt: TGTGCCACCAGCAGAGATGTTATTGAAAAACTGTTTTTT
CDR3aa: CATSRDVIEKLFF

j_gene: TRBJ1-3
abundance: few
d_gene: NA
v_gene: TRBV6-5
CDR3nt: TGTGCCAGCAGACGGGGTGGAGGAAACACCATATATTTT
CDR3aa: CASRRGGGNTIYF

j_gene: TRBJ1-1
abundance: once
d_gene: NA
v_gene: TRBV11-3
CDR3nt: TGTGCCAGCAGCTTTCAGGGAAACACTGAAGCTTTCTTT
CDR3aa: CASSFQGNTEAFF

j_gene: TRBJ2-5
abundance: once
d_gene: TRBD2
v_gene: TRBV3-1/TRBV3-2
CDR3nt: TGTGCCAGCATGGAGACTAGCGGGGAACAGGAGACCCAGTACTTC
CDR3aa: CASMETSGEQETQYF

j_gene: TRBJ2-1
abundance: NA
d_gene: TRBD2
v_gene: TRBV25-1
CDR3nt: TGTGCCAGCAGTGGGCGGGGGGGGACCCTCTCCTACAATGAGCAGTTCTTC
CDR3aa: CASSGRGGTLSYNEQFF

j_gene: TRBJ2-2
abundance: once
d_gene: TRBD2
v_gene: TRBV28
CDR3nt: TGTGCCAGCAGTTTGGTTAGCGGGGGCACCGGGGAGCTGTTTTTT
CDR3aa: CASSLVSGGTGELFF

j_gene: TRBJ2-1
abundance: NA
d_gene: NA
v_gene: TRBV3-1/TRBV3-2
CDR3nt: TGTGCCAGCAGCCAAAAGAGGGTATACAATGAGCAGTTCTTC
CDR3aa: CASSQKRVYNEQFF

j_gene: TRBJ2-1
abundance: NA
d_gene: NA
v_gene: TRBV20-1
CDR3nt: TGCAGTGCCCTCCTAGCGTATGAGCAGTTCTTC
CDR3aa: CSALLAYEQFF

j_gene: TRBJ2-5
abundance: NA
d_gene: NA
v_gene: TRBV3-1/TRBV3-2
CDR3nt: TGTGCCAGCAGCCAAGATGTGGCTAGCGAAGAGACCCAGTACTTC
CDR3aa: CASSQDVASEETQYF